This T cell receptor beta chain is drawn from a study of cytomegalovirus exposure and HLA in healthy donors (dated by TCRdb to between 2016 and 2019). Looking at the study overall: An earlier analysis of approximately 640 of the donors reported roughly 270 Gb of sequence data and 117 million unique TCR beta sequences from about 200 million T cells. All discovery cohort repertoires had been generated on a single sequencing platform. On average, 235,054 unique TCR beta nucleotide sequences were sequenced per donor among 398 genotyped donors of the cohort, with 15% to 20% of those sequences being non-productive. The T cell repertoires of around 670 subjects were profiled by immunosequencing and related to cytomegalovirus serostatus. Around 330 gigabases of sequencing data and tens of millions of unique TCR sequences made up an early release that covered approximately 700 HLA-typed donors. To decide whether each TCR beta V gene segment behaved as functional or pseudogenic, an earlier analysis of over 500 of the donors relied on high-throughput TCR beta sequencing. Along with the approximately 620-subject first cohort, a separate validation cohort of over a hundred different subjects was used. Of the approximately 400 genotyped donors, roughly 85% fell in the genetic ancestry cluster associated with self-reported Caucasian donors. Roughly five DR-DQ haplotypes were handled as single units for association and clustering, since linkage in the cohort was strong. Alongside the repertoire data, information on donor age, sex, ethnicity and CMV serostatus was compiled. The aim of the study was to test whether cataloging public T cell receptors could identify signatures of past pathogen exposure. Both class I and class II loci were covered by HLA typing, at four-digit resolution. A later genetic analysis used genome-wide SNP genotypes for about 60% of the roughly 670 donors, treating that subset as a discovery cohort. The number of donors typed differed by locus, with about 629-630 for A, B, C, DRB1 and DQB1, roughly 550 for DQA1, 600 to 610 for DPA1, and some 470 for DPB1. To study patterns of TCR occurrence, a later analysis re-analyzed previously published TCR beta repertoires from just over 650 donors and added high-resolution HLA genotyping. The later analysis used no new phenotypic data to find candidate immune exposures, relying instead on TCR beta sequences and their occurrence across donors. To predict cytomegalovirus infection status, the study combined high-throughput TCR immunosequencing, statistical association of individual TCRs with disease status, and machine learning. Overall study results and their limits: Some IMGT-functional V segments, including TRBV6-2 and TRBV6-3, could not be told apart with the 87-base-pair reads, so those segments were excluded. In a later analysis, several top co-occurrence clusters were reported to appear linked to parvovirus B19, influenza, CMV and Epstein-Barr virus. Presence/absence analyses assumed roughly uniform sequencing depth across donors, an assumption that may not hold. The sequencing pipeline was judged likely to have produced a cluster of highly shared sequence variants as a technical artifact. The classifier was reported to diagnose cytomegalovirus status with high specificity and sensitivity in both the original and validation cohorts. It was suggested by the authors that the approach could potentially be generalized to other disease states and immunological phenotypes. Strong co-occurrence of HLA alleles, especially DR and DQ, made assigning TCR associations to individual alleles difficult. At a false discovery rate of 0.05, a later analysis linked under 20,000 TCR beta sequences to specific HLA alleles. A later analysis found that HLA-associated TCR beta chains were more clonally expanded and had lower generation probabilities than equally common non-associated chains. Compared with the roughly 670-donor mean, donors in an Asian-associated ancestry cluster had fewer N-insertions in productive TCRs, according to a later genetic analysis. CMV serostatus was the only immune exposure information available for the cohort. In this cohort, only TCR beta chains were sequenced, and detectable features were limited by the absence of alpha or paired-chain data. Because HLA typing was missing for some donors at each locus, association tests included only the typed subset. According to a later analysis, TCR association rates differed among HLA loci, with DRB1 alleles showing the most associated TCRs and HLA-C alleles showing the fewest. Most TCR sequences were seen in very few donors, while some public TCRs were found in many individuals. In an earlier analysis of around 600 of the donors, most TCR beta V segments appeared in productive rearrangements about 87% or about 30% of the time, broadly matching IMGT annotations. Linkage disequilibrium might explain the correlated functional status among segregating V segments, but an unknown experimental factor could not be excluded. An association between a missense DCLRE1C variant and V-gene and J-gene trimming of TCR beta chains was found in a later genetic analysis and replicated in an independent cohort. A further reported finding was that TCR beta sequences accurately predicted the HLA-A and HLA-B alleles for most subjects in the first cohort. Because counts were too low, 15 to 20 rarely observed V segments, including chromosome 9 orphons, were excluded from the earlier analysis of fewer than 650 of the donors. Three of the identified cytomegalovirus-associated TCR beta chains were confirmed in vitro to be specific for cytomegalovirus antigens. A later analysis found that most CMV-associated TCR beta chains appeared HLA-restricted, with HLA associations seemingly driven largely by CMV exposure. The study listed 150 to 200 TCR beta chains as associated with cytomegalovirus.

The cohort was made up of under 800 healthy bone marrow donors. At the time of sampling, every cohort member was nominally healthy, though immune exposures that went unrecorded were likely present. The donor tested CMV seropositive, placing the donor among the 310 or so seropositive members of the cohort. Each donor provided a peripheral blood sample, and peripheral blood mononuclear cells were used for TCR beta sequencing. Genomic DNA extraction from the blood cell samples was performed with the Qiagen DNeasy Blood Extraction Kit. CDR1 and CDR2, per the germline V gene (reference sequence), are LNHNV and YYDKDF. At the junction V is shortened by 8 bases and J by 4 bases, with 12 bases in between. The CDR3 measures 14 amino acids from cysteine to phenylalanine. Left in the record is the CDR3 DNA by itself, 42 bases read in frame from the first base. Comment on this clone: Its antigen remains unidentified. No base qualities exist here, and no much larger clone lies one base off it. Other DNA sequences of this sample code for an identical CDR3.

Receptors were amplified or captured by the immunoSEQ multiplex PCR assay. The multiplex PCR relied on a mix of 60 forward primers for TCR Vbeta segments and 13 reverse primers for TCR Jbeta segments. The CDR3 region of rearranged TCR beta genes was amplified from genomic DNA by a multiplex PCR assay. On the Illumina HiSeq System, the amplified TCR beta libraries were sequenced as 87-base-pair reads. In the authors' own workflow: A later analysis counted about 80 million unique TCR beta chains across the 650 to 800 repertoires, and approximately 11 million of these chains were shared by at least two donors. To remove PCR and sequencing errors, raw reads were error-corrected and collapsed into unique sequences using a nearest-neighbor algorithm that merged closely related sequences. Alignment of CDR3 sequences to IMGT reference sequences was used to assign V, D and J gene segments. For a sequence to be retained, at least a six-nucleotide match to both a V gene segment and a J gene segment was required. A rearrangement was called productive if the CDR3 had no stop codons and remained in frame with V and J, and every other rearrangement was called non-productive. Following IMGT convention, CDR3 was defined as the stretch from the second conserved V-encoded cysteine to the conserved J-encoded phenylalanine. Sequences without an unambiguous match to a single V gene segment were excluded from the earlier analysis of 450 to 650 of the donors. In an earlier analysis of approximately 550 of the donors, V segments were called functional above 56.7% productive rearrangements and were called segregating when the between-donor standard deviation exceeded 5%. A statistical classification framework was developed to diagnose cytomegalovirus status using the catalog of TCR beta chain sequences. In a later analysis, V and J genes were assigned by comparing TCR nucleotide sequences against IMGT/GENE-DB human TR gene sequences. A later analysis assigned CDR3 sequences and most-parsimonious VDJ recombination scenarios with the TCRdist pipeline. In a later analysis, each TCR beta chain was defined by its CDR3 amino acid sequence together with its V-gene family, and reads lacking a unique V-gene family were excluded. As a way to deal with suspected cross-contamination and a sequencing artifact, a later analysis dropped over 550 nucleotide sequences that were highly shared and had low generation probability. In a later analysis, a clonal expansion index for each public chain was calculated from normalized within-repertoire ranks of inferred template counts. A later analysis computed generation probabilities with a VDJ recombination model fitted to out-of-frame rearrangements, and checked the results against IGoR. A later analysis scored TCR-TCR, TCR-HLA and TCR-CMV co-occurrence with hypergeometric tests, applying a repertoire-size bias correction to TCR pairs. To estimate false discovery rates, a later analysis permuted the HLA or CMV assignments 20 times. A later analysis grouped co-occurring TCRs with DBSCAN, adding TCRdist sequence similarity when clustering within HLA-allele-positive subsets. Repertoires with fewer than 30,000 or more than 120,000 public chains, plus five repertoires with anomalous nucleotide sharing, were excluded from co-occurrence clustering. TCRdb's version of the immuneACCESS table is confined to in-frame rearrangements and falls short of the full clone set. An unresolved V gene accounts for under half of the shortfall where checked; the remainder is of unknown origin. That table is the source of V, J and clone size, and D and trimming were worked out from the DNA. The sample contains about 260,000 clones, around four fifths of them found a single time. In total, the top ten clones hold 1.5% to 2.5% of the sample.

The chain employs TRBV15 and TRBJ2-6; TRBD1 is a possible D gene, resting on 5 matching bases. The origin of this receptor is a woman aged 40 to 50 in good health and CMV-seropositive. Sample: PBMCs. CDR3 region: CATRTSSGANVLTF. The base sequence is TGTGCCACCCGGACATCTTCCGGGGCCAACGTCCTGACTTTC.